This is a list of T cell receptor beta chains from one sample in a study of Ad26.COV2.S vaccination and SARS-CoV-2 variants. Sequencing was performed with immunoSEQ multiplex PCR; in TCRdb, only in-frame clones are kept and a portion is missing. In the table there are 440,000 or so clones, 80% to 95% of which are singletons. Here the sequenced sample was peripheral blood, taken in a trial of Ad26.COV2.S vaccine versus placebo. The receptor source for this set is a person between 18 and 65 years old who received the Ad26.COV2.S COVID-19 vaccine or a placebo. CDR3s include the opening cysteine and the closing phenylalanine or tryptophan. A D gene is named only where the DNA matches it firmly. Clone size appears in some rows only: once, few, many, or a class for an expanded clone.

clone_size d_call j_call v_call cdr3_aa cdr3_nt
. . TRBJ1-3 TRBV6-5 CASSYSLSSSGNTIYF TGTGCCAGCAGTTACTCCCTGTCGAGCTCTGGAAACACCATATATTTT
. . TRBJ2-5 TRBV6-1 CASSETTRRQTQYF TGTGCCAGCAGTGAAACCACTCGACGGCAGACCCAGTACTTC
. . TRBJ1-5 TRBV7-8 CASSFLPGDQPQHF TGTGCCAGCAGCTTTCTTCCAGGGGATCAGCCCCAGCATTTT
. TRBD1 TRBJ1-4 TRBV5-1 CASSLGQGGEKLFF TGCGCCAGCAGCTTGGGACAGGGTGGGGAAAAACTGTTTTTT
. TRBD2 TRBJ2-7 TRBV27 CASSLSSGGYEQYF TGTGCCAGCAGTTTGTCTAGCGGGGGGTACGAGCAGTACTTC
. . TRBJ1-1 TRBV4-1 CASSQDRGYTEAFF TGCGCCAGCAGCCAAGATCGGGGATACACTGAAGCTTTCTTT
. . TRBJ2-7 TRBV4-3 CASSQDYEQAAYEQYF TGCGCCAGCAGCCAAGATTATGAGCAGGCTGCCTACGAGCAGTACTTC
. . TRBJ2-7 TRBV6-6 CASSYSVRDGSYEQYF TGTGCCAGCAGTTACTCCGTCCGGGACGGCTCCTACGAGCAGTACTTC
. TRBD1 TRBJ1-5 TRBV19 CASSIPDRPNQPQHF TGTGCCAGTAGTATCCCGGACAGGCCCAATCAGCCCCAGCATTTT
. . TRBJ2-7 TRBV27 CASSSLKGTYEQYF TGTGCCAGCAGTTCCCTAAAGGGGACCTACGAGCAGTACTTC
. TRBD2 TRBJ2-2 TRBV6-8 CAPSGGPTGTGELFF TGTGCCCCCAGCGGGGGGCCGACTGGCACCGGGGAGCTGTTTTTT
. . TRBJ1-4 TRBV6-5 CASSYSGEKLFF TGTGCCAGCAGTTACTCAGGGGAAAAACTGTTTTTT
. TRBD2 TRBJ2-1 TRBV9 CASSVRPLAGGPYNEQFF TGTGCCAGCAGCGTAAGACCCCTAGCGGGGGGGCCCTACAATGAGCAGTTCTTC
. TRBD2 TRBJ2-3 TRBV19 CASRRGAGRSTDTQYF TGTGCCAGTAGGAGGGGAGCGGGGAGGAGCACAGATACGCAGTATTTT
. TRBD1 TRBJ1-6 TRBV6-1 CASTLDRGGSPLHF TGTGCCAGCACCCTGGACAGGGGGGGTTCACCCCTCCACTTT
. . TRBJ1-1 TRBV9 CASSLRAGADTEAFF TGTGCCAGCAGCCTCCGGGCAGGGGCGGACACTGAAGCTTTCTTT
once TRBD2 TRBJ2-7 TRBV5-4 CASSPYGGASYEQYF TGTGCCAGCAGCCCTTACGGGGGGGCCTCCTACGAGCAGTACTTC
. . TRBJ1-1 TRBV4-3 CASSQTGRNTEAFF TGCGCCAGCAGCCAAACCGGGAGGAACACTGAAGCTTTCTTT
. . TRBJ1-4 TRBV5-4 CASSSRSNFATNEKLFF TGTGCCAGCAGCTCGCGTTCTAATTTTGCAACTAATGAAAAACTGTTTTTT
. TRBD2 TRBJ2-5 TRBV7-2 CASSSIWGGGREETQYF TGTGCCAGCAGCTCCATTTGGGGCGGGGGTAGAGAAGAGACCCAGTACTTC
. . TRBJ2-2 TRBV19 CASMISTGAGELFF TGTGCCAGTATGATATCGACAGGAGCCGGGGAGCTGTTTTTT
. . TRBJ1-3 TRBV29-1 CSVEGALEGGNTIYF TGCAGCGTTGAAGGGGCCCTGGAGGGGGGAAACACCATATATTTT
. TRBD1 TRBJ1-1 TRBV6-5 CASSYGDRGSTEAFF TGTGCCAGCAGTTATGGGGACAGGGGAAGCACTGAAGCTTTCTTT
. TRBD1 TRBJ2-1 TRBV28 CASSSTGQGSYNEQFF TGTGCCAGCAGTTCTACGGGACAGGGCTCCTACAATGAGCAGTTCTTC
once . TRBJ2-7 TRBV11-2 CASSEEVAYEQYF TGTGCCAGCAGCGAAGAGGTAGCCTACGAGCAGTACTTC
. . TRBJ1-4 TRBV7-8 CASSLATATQGKLFF TGTGCCAGCAGCTTAGCGACGGCTACCCAAGGAAAACTGTTTTTT
. TRBD1 TRBJ2-1 TRBV7-9 CASSATDRGYEQFF TGTGCCAGCAGCGCCACGGACAGGGGCTATGAGCAGTTCTTC
. TRBD1 TRBJ1-4 TRBV4-1 CASSLRQGIQEKLFF TGCGCCAGCAGCCTCAGACAGGGGATACAGGAAAAACTGTTTTTT
. . TRBJ1-1 TRBV6-1 CASSPFLMNTEAFF TGTGCCAGCAGTCCCTTCCTGATGAACACTGAAGCTTTCTTT
. TRBD1 TRBJ2-5 TRBV4-3 CASSQLGTGKTQYF TGCGCCAGCAGCCAGTTAGGGACAGGGAAGACCCAGTACTTC
. . TRBJ1-2 TRBV9 CASSSASGRGYGYTF TGTGCCAGCAGCAGCGCCAGTGGGAGAGGATATGGCTACACCTTC
. TRBD1 TRBJ1-1 TRBV9 CASSARQGLNTEAFF TGTGCCAGCAGCGCTAGACAGGGATTGAACACTGAAGCTTTCTTT
. . TRBJ1-1 TRBV5-1 CASSLDRYTEAFF TGCGCCAGCAGCTTGGACAGATACACTGAAGCTTTCTTT
. . TRBJ2-5 TRBV19 CASSPSATWETQYF TGTGCCAGTAGCCCCTCGGCCACGTGGGAGACCCAGTACTTC
. TRBD2 TRBJ2-3 TRBV29-1 CSALSSGGTQYF TGCAGCGCCTTATCTTCGGGGGGGACGCAGTATTTT
. . TRBJ1-1 TRBV6-5 CASSYSQWAGSEAFF TGTGCCAGCAGTTACTCCCAATGGGCAGGCAGTGAAGCTTTCTTT
. TRBD1 TRBJ2-3 TRBV9 CASSVEATGDRGLKQYF TGTGCCAGCAGCGTAGAAGCCACAGGGGACAGGGGGCTTAAGCAGTATTTT
. . TRBJ2-7 TRBV2 CASSPSQREQYF TGTGCCAGCAGCCCTTCCCAGCGCGAGCAGTACTTC
once TRBD1 TRBJ1-5 TRBV24-1 CATSDKDRAQHF TGTGCCACCAGTGACAAGGACAGGGCCCAGCATTTT
. . TRBJ2-1 TRBV27 CASGLLSSYNEQFF TGTGCCTCCGGACTTTTAAGCTCCTACAATGAGCAGTTCTTC
. TRBD2 TRBJ2-1 TRBV5-6 CASSFTDGLDRGEQFF TGTGCCAGCAGCTTTACTGACGGACTAGATCGGGGTGAGCAGTTCTTC
. TRBD2 TRBJ2-5 TRBV11-2 CASSPIAGGRGETQYF TGTGCCAGCAGCCCCATAGCGGGGGGCCGTGGGGAGACCCAGTACTTC
. TRBD2 TRBJ2-2 TRBV11-3 CASSLGGTSGPYTGELFF TGTGCCAGCAGCTTAGGTGGGACTAGCGGCCCGTACACCGGGGAGCTGTTTTTT
. . TRBJ1-5 TRBV10-3 CAISEGRAPKRYSNQPQHF TGTGCCATCAGTGAGGGGCGGGCCCCGAAGCGTTATAGCAATCAGCCCCAGCATTTT
. . TRBJ1-2 TRBV28 CASIGGPSMSNYGYTF TGTGCCAGCATCGGGGGCCCCTCAATGTCTAACTATGGCTACACCTTC
. TRBD1 TRBJ1-6 TRBV28 CASSLFPGQTNSPLHF TGTGCCAGCAGTTTATTCCCGGGACAGACGAATTCACCCCTCCACTTT
once TRBD2 TRBJ2-1 TRBV7-2 CASSQTSGGTFKGDEQFF TGTGCCAGCAGCCAAACTAGCGGGGGGACCTTCAAGGGGGATGAGCAGTTCTTC
. . TRBJ1-4 TRBV7-9 CASSLEGTARGEKLFF TGTGCCAGCAGCTTAGAGGGGACCGCGAGAGGAGAAAAACTGTTTTTT
. . TRBJ1-5 TRBV4-1 CASSQVLKALSNQPQHF TGCGCCAGCAGCCAAGTGTTGAAAGCCCTTAGCAATCAGCCCCAGCATTTT
. . TRBJ1-6 TRBV12-3/TRBV12-4 CASFGVLNSPLHF TGTGCCAGCTTCGGGGTCCTTAATTCACCCCTCCACTTT
. . TRBJ2-3 TRBV6-5 CASRPDSSTDTQYF TGTGCCAGCAGACCCGACTCGAGCACAGATACGCAGTATTTT
few . TRBJ1-1 TRBV12-3/TRBV12-4 CASSPLREEAFF TGTGCCAGCAGTCCGCTCCGTGAGGAAGCTTTCTTT
. . TRBJ2-1 TRBV4-3 CASSQDLAGSSSYNEQFF TGCGCCAGCAGCCAAGATTTGGCGGGGTCAAGCTCCTACAATGAGCAGTTCTTC
. . TRBJ2-1 TRBV7-2 CASSLRPEANEQFF TGTGCCAGCAGCCTACGACCGGAGGCCAATGAGCAGTTCTTC
. TRBD2 TRBJ2-3 TRBV4-3 CASSQAAGGAKDTQYF TGCGCCAGCAGCCAAGCGGCGGGGGGAGCAAAAGATACGCAGTATTTT